This TCR beta chain was recorded in a study of blood T cell repertoires in COVID-19. Sequenced by immunoSEQ multiplex PCR; TCRdb stores in-frame clones only, minus some. The sample contains some 230,000 clones, roughly nine tenths of which appear only once. Across about two dozen US areas, participants ranged in age from roughly 18 to 89 years. Germline CDR1 reads SGHKS; CDR2 reads YYEKEE (reference sequence). The V and J ends lost 0 bases and 5 bases, in that order; junction bases with no gene match: 13. CDR3 length equals 17 residues. Sequencing was done on a sample of PBMCs or T cells enriched from blood (not recorded which). This clonotype originated in a young woman in a cohort exposed to, infected with or recovered from COVID-19 (not recorded which). The V call is TRBV5-5, the J call TRBJ1-2, with TRBD1 matching over 7 bases. For the CDR3, the DNA is TGTGCCAGCAGCTTGGGTGACCGGACAGGAACTATATATGGCTACACCTTC. Its translation: CASSLGDRTGTIYGYTF.